A selection of T cell receptor beta chains follows, all from one sample in a study of blood T cell repertoires in COVID-19. TCRdb's table, derived via immunoSEQ multiplex PCR, lists solely in-frame clones and lacks some. The data hold fewer than 250,000 clones, with approximately 85% observed a single time. The material sequenced was peripheral blood. The receptor source for this set is a woman between 65 and 79 years old with acute or convalescent COVID-19. The CDR3 runs from the conserved cysteine through the conserved F or W. The D gene is left open where the match is weak. Some rows have no size entry. The others give once, few or many, or a class for an expanded clone.

V gene,D gene,clone size,J gene,CDR3 protein,CDR3 DNA
TRBV5-1,-,-,TRBJ1-4,CASSLNVGAEEKLFF,TGCGCCAGCAGCTTGAACGTTGGGGCGGAGGAAAAACTGTTTTTT
TRBV29-1,TRBD1,once,TRBJ1-2,CSVGVGQNYGYTF,TGCAGCGTTGGAGTGGGACAGAACTATGGCTACACCTTC
TRBV4-1,-,-,TRBJ2-1,CASSQDIGTVSYNEQFF,TGCGCCAGCAGCCAAGATATAGGAACAGTTTCCTACAATGAGCAGTTCTTC
TRBV19,-,-,TRBJ2-1,CASSIAGYNEQFF,TGTGCCAGTAGTATAGCGGGGTACAATGAGCAGTTCTTC
TRBV3-1/TRBV3-2,-,-,TRBJ1-2,CASSEAPRSYGYTF,TGTGCCAGCAGTGAAGCTCCGCGGTCCTATGGCTACACCTTC
TRBV27,-,-,TRBJ1-1,CASSSPGLNTEAFF,TGTGCCAGCAGTAGTCCGGGGTTGAACACTGAAGCTTTCTTT
TRBV11-2,TRBD1,-,TRBJ1-3,CASSVGQGAISGNTIYF,TGTGCCAGCAGCGTTGGGCAGGGGGCGATTTCTGGAAACACCATATATTTT
TRBV4-1,TRBD1,-,TRBJ1-1,CASSLSGQGLNTEAFF,TGCGCCAGCAGCCTCAGCGGACAGGGGCTGAACACTGAAGCTTTCTTT
TRBV20-1,TRBD1,-,TRBJ1-6,CSARTGSPLHF,TGCAGTGCTCGGACAGGGTCACCCCTCCACTTT
TRBV28,TRBD2,-,TRBJ2-3,CASSLTSPDTQYF,TGTGCCAGCAGTCTGACTAGCCCAGATACGCAGTATTTT
TRBV4-2,TRBD1,-,TRBJ1-4,CASSQTTDRGSEKLFF,TGTGCCAGCAGCCAGACAACGGACAGGGGAAGTGAAAAACTGTTTTTT
TRBV4-2,-,few,TRBJ1-6,CASSQDTTGINSPLHF,TGTGCCAGCAGCCAAGATACAACAGGGATCAATTCACCCCTCCACTTT
TRBV7-2,-,-,TRBJ1-2,CASSSVPNYGYTF,TGTGCCAGCAGCTCCGTCCCTAACTATGGCTACACCTTC
TRBV7-2,-,-,TRBJ1-6,CASSLGAGLHSPLHF,TGTGCCAGCAGCTTAGGTGCAGGACTTCATTCACCCCTCCACTTT
TRBV28,-,few,TRBJ1-5,CASSPLSNQPQHF,TGTGCCAGCAGTCCCCTGAGCAATCAGCCCCAGCATTTT
TRBV11-3,-,-,TRBJ2-7,CASSSGEFGVQYF,TGTGCCAGCAGCTCGGGGGAGTTCGGCGTGCAGTACTTC
TRBV30,-,-,TRBJ1-4,CAWSGDTGWSEKLFF,TGTGCCTGGAGTGGGGACACGGGGTGGAGTGAAAAACTGTTTTTT
TRBV4-1,TRBD1,-,TRBJ1-2,CASSHRFRDRGYGYTF,TGCGCCAGCAGCCATCGATTCCGGGACAGGGGCTATGGCTACACCTTC
TRBV5-1,TRBD1,-,TRBJ1-5,CASSSGGLDQPQHF,TGCGCCAGCAGCTCAGGGGGCCTCGATCAGCCCCAGCATTTT
TRBV7-9,-,-,TRBJ2-1,CASSLADMVSYNEQFF,TGTGCCAGCAGCTTAGCGGACATGGTCAGCTACAATGAGCAGTTCTTC
TRBV4-2,TRBD1,few,TRBJ1-1,CASSQDPVGGYGDTEAFF,TGTGCCAGCAGCCAAGATCCGGTAGGGGGCTACGGAGACACTGAAGCTTTCTTT
TRBV19,TRBD1,-,TRBJ1-2,CASSETGAVVYGYTF,TGTGCCAGTAGTGAAACAGGGGCCGTAGTCTATGGCTACACCTTC
TRBV7-7,-,-,TRBJ2-2,CASSLGLSNTGELFF,TGTGCCAGCAGCTTAGGGCTCTCGAACACCGGGGAGCTGTTTTTT
TRBV5-1,TRBD1,-,TRBJ1-4,CASSSNRGLEEKLFF,TGCGCCAGCAGCTCTAACAGGGGATTGGAAGAAAAACTGTTTTTT
TRBV24-1,TRBD1,-,TRBJ2-7,CATSDPDRGLFEQYF,TGTGCCACCAGTGACCCGGACAGGGGGCTGTTTGAGCAGTACTTC
TRBV19,TRBD1,-,TRBJ1-5,CASSTAGTGGIQPQHF,TGTGCCAGTAGTACCGCCGGGACAGGGGGTATTCAGCCCCAGCATTTT
TRBV30,TRBD1,-,TRBJ1-6,CAWSKGTANSPLHF,TGTGCCTGGAGTAAAGGGACAGCTAATTCACCCCTCCACTTT
TRBV2,-,-,TRBJ1-6,CASSDADRGGGSPLHF,TGTGCCAGCAGTGACGCGGACAGAGGAGGTGGTTCACCCCTCCACTTT
TRBV3-1/TRBV3-2,TRBD1,-,TRBJ1-2,CASSQESGQDLGYTF,TGTGCCAGCAGCCAAGAGTCGGGACAGGATCTTGGCTACACCTTC
TRBV7-9,-,-,TRBJ1-5,CASSLQGQPQHF,TGTGCCAGCAGCCTCCAGGGACAGCCCCAGCATTTT